The clone carrying this TCR beta chain was seen ten or more times. The stable label applied to hyperthyroidism with no ophthalmopathy within 18 months of follow-up. The sample originates from a study of Graves' ophthalmopathy and Graves' hyperthyroidism. RNA transcripts provided the template for amplifying TCR beta CDR3 regions. Second-round multiplex PCR came after a first-round RT-PCR that employed HTBI primers. Each CDR3 protein is one row after TCRdb ran MiXCR on the multiplex PCR reads. The sample lists hundreds of thousands of distinct CDR3 sequences, under 25% occurring once. CDR3 length: 14 amino acids. V lost 2 bases and J lost 2, with 9 bases in between.

The chain joins TRBV12-3 or TRBV12-4 to TRBJ1-1; D is possibly TRBD1 (5 bases). The clonotype was recovered from a woman in her late teens or twenties with stable Graves' hyperthyroidism. The sample taken for sequencing was peripheral blood. Written as DNA, the CDR3 is TGTGCCAGCAGTTTATCTGGACACAACACTGAAGCTTTCTTT. Residues: CASSLSGHNTEAFF.